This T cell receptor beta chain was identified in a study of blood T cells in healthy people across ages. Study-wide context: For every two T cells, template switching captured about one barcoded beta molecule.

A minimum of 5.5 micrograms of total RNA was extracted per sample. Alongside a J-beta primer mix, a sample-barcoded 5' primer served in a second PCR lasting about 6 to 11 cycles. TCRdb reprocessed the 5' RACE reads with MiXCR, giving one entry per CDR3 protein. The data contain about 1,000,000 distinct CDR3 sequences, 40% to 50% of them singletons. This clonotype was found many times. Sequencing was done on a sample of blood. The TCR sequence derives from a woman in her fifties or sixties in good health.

The CDR3 loop is CSASPEGAEAFF. CDR3 nucleotides: TGCAGTGCCTCCCCGGAGGGGGCTGAAGCTTTCTTT. The gene calls are TRBV20-1 and TRBJ1-1; D may be TRBD1 (6 bases). Trimming took 6 bases from V and 6 from J, leaving 14 bases between them. The CDR3 length is 12 residues. CDR1 is DFQATT, CDR2 SNEGSKA, per germline (reference sequence).